This is a list of T cell receptor beta chains from one sample in a study of beta chain features in type 1 diabetes. Profiling relied on immunoSEQ multiplex PCR, and the TCRdb table lists in-frame clones only, not all of them. The table has around 160,000 clones, under 60% seen once. Sequences were obtained from Tregs from blood. The receptors derive from a young man in good health. Both conserved end residues are part of each CDR3. The D gene is left open where the match is weak. Clone size is given for some rows only: seen once, a few or many times, or a class if the clone is expanded.

j_gene	d_gene	v_gene	abundance	CDR3aa	CDR3nt
TRBJ1-1	.	TRBV7-2	few	CASSLIPGQIDEAFF	TGTGCCAGCAGCCTGATACCCGGACAGATCGATGAGGCTTTCTTT
TRBJ2-2	TRBD2	TRBV27	.	CASRPLAGGHRTGELFF	TGTGCCAGCAGGCCCTTGGCGGGGGGGCATAGAACCGGGGAGCTGTTTTTT
TRBJ2-4	TRBD2	TRBV19	few	CASSIGAGRVKNIQYF	TGTGCCAGTAGTATTGGTGCCGGGAGGGTCAAAAACATTCAGTACTTC
TRBJ1-2	.	TRBV7-8	.	CASSLAVRGNYGYTF	TGTGCCAGCAGCTTAGCGGTCAGGGGTAACTATGGCTACACCTTC
TRBJ2-1	.	TRBV28	few	CASAVLGAGWWDSYNEQFF	TGTGCCAGCGCAGTGCTCGGAGCAGGGTGGTGGGACTCCTACAATGAGCAGTTCTTC
TRBJ1-2	.	TRBV23-1	few	CASSQGQNYGYTF	TGCGCCAGCAGTCAGGGACAAAACTATGGCTACACCTTC
TRBJ2-2	TRBD1	TRBV5-1	.	CASSLQGATGELFF	TGCGCCAGCAGCCTACAGGGGGCCACCGGGGAGCTGTTTTTT
TRBJ1-1	TRBD1	TRBV28	.	CASSLVGGQSLEAFF	TGTGCCAGCAGTTTAGTAGGGGGACAGAGTCTTGAAGCTTTCTTT
TRBJ2-1	TRBD2	TRBV6-5	.	CASSKLTGGPREQFF	TGTGCCAGCAGTAAACTAACGGGGGGGCCTCGAGAGCAGTTCTTC
TRBJ2-7	.	TRBV4-3	few	CASSRGDGSSYEQYF	TGCGCCAGCAGCCGCGGGGACGGTAGCTCCTACGAGCAGTACTTC
TRBJ2-1	.	TRBV6-6	few	CASSSGVKDEQFF	TGTGCCAGCAGCTCCGGGGTTAAGGATGAGCAGTTCTTC
TRBJ2-1	TRBD1	TRBV7-2	few	CASSLIGGQGFGNEQFF	TGTGCCAGCAGCTTAATCGGCGGACAGGGTTTTGGCAATGAGCAGTTCTTC
TRBJ2-7	TRBD1	TRBV6-1	.	CASSKGQGYEQYF	TGTGCCAGCAGTAAGGGACAGGGGTACGAGCAGTACTTC
TRBJ1-1	TRBD1	TRBV27	few	CASSFDRDVNTEAFF	TGTGCCAGCAGTTTCGACAGGGACGTGAACACTGAAGCTTTCTTT
TRBJ1-5	TRBD1	TRBV19	few	CASTTGTGLNQPQHF	TGTGCCAGTACCACCGGGACAGGGCTCAATCAGCCCCAGCATTTT
TRBJ2-1	.	TRBV5-4	few	CASSSSSYNEQFF	TGTGCCAGCAGCTCTAGCTCCTACAATGAGCAGTTCTTC
TRBJ2-2	.	TRBV7-9	.	CASSFRRGSSNTGELFF	TGTGCCAGCAGCTTTCGGAGAGGTAGCTCGAACACCGGGGAGCTGTTTTTT
TRBJ2-7	TRBD2	TRBV28	few	CASGTSGLSYEQYF	TGTGCCAGCGGGACTAGCGGGCTTTCCTACGAGCAGTACTTC
TRBJ1-5	.	TRBV7-2	few	CASSTEAFNQPQHF	TGTGCCAGCAGTACCGAGGCGTTCAATCAGCCCCAGCATTTT
TRBJ2-7	.	TRBV29-1	few	CSVEEISAEGSYEQYF	TGCAGCGTTGAAGAAATAAGCGCCGAGGGCTCCTACGAGCAGTACTTC
TRBJ1-1	.	TRBV19	once	CASRDRNTEAFF	TGTGCCAGTAGAGATAGGAACACTGAAGCTTTCTTT
TRBJ2-7	TRBD1	TRBV5-1	.	CASSYQQGVEQYF	TGCGCCAGCAGTTACCAACAGGGGGTGGAGCAGTACTTC